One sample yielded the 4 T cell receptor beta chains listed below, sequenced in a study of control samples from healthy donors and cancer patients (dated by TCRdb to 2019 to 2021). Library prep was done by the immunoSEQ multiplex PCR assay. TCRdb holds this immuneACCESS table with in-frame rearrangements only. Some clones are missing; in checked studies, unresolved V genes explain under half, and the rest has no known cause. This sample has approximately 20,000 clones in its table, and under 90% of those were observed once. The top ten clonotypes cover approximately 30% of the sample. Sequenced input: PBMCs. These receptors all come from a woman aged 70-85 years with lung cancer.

CDR3 sequence: CASSHGQGWTEAFF. The CDR3 DNA is TGTGCCAGCAGCCATGGACAGGGGTGGACTGAAGCTTTCTTT. The chain combines TRBV3-1 (or the pseudogene TRBV3-2) with TRBJ1-1, with 9 bases fitting TRBD1. V lost 3 bases to trimming and J lost 5 bases; unmatched junction nucleotides: 4. Germline V lookup: CDR1 LGHDT, CDR2 YNNKEL (reference sequence). The CDR3 is made up of 14 amino acids.

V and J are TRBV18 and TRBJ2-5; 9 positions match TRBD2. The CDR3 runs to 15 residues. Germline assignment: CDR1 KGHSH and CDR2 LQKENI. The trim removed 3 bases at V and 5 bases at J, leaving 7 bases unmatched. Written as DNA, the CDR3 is TGTGCCAGCTCACCTAGCGGGAGTCGATGGGAGACCCAGTACTTC. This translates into CASSPSGSRWETQYF.

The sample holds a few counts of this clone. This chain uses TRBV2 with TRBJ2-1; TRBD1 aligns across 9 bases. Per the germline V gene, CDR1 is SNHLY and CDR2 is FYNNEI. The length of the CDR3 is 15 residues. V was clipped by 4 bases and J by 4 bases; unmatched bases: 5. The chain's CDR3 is CASSVGDRVYNEQFF. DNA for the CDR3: TGTGCCAGCAGTGTGGGGGACAGGGTATACAATGAGCAGTTCTTC.

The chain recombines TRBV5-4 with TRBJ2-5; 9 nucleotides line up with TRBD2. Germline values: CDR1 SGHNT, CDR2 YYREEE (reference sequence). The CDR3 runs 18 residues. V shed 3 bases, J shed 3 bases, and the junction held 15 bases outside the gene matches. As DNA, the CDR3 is TGTGCCAGCAGCTCCCCCCCCGGGGGGAGCGGGAGGAAAGAGACCCAGTACTTC. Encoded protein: CASSSPPGGSGRKETQYF.